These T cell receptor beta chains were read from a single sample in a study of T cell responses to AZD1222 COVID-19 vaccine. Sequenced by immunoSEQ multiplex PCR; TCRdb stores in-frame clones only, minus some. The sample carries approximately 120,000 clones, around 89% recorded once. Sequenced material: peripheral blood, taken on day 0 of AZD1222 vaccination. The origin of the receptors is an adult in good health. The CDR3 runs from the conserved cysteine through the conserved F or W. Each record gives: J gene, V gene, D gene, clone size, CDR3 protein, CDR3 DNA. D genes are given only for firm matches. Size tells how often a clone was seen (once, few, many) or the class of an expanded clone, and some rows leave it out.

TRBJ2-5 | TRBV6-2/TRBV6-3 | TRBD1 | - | CASSSQGTGGRETQYF | TGTGCCAGCAGTTCCCAGGGGACAGGGGGCCGGGAGACCCAGTACTTC
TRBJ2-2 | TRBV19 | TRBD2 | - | CASSDLLAGPGELFF | TGTGCCAGTAGTGACCTCTTAGCGGGCCCCGGGGAGCTGTTTTTT
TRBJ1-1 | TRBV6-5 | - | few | CASSYASGNLGTEAFF | TGTGCCAGCAGTTACGCCAGCGGCAACCTTGGGACTGAAGCTTTCTTT
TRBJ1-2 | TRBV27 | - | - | CASALSPGRGYTF | TGTGCCAGCGCCTTAAGCCCAGGGCGCGGCTACACCTTC
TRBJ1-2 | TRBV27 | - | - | CASSLAPEGDFGYTF | TGTGCCAGCAGTTTGGCCCCGGAGGGGGACTTTGGCTACACCTTC
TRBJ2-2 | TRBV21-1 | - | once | CASCRQGYTGELFF | TGTGCCAGCTGCAGGCAGGGTTACACCGGGGAGCTGTTTTTT
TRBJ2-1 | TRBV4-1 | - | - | CASSWGDREDYNEQFF | TGCGCCAGCAGCTGGGGTGACAGGGAGGACTACAATGAGCAGTTCTTC
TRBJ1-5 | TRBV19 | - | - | CASRSRGGNQPQHF | TGTGCCAGTAGATCAAGGGGTGGCAATCAGCCCCAGCATTTT
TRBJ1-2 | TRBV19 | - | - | CASHRLANYGYTF | TGTGCCAGTCACCGCTTAGCTAACTATGGCTACACCTTC
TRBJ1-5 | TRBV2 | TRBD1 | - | CASSLQGRQPQHF | TGTGCCAGCAGCCTACAGGGGCGTCAGCCCCAGCATTTT
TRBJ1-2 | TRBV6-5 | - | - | CASNKQNLNYGYTF | TGTGCCAGCAACAAACAAAACCTAAACTATGGCTACACCTTC
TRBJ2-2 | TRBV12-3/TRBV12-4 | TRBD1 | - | CASSPTGVGELFF | TGTGCCAGCAGTCCAACAGGGGTCGGGGAGCTGTTTTTT
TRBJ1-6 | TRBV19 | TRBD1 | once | CASRGRDRVNSPLHF | TGTGCCAGTAGGGGCCGGGACAGGGTTAATTCACCCCTCCACTTT
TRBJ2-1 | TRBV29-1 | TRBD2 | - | CSVLIAGHYNEQFF | TGCAGCGTTCTGATAGCGGGTCACTACAATGAGCAGTTCTTC
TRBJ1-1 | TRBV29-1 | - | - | CSAEKSPEAFF | TGCAGCGCAGAGAAGAGCCCTGAAGCTTTCTTT
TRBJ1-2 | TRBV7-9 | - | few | CASSTDTFRYTF | TGTGCCAGCAGCACCGACACCTTTCGCTACACCTTC
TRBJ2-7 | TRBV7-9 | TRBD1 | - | CASSPQGAHEQYF | TGTGCCAGCAGCCCCCAGGGGGCCCACGAGCAGTACTTC
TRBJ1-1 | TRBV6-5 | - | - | CASSYSRRNTEAFF | TGTGCCAGCAGTTACTCGAGACGAAACACTGAAGCTTTCTTT
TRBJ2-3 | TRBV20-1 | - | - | CSASARVDTQYF | TGCAGTGCTAGTGCTCGGGTTGATACGCAGTATTTT
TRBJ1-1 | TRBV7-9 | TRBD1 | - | CASSVDRGSAFF | TGTGCCAGCAGCGTAGACAGGGGATCGGCTTTCTTT
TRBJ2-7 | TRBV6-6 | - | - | CASSTRGDSYEQYF | TGTGCCAGCAGTACCAGGGGGGACTCCTACGAGCAGTACTTC
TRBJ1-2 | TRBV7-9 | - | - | CASSLVGGRGGQDYGYTF | TGTGCCAGCAGCTTAGTCGGTGGGCGCGGCGGCCAGGACTATGGCTACACCTTC
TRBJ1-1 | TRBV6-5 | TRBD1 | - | CASSYVRGDTEAFF | TGTGCCAGCAGTTACGTCAGGGGGGACACTGAAGCTTTCTTT
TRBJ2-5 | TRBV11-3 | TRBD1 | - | CASSKGDSQETQYF | TGTGCCAGCAGCAAAGGGGACAGCCAAGAGACCCAGTACTTC
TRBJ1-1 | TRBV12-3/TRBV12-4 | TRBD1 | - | CASSLQGAGEAFF | TGTGCCAGCAGTTTACAGGGGGCCGGTGAAGCTTTCTTT
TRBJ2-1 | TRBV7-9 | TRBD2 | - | CASSLGLAVNEQFF | TGTGCCAGCAGCTTGGGACTAGCGGTCAATGAGCAGTTCTTC